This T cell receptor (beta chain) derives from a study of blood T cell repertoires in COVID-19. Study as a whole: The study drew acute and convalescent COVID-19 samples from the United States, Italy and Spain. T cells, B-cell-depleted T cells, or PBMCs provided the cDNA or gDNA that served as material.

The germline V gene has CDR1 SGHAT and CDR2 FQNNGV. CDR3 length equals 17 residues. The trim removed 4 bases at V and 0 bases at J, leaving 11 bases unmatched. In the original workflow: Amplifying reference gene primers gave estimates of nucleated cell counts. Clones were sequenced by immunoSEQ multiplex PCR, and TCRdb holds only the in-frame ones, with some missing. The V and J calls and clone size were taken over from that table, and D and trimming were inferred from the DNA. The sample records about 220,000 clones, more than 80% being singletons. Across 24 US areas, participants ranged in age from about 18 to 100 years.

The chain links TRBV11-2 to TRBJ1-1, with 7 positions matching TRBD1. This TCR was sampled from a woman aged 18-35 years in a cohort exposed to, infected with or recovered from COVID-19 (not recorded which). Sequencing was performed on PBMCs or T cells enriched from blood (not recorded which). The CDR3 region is CASSSGWTGTMNTEAFF. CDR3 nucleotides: TGTGCCAGCAGCTCGGGTTGGACAGGAACTATGAACACTGAAGCTTTCTTT.